Each of the 2 T cell receptor beta chains below was sequenced from the same sample in a study of blood T cell repertoires in COVID-19. Repertoires were generated with immunoSEQ multiplex PCR, while TCRdb's copy carries only in-frame clones and drops some. The repertoire consists of 150,000 to 180,000 clones, with over 60% occurring once and the leading ten covering approximately 1.8%. The sample taken for sequencing was peripheral blood. All receptors come from a man aged 80 or over with acute or convalescent COVID-19.

The chain's CDR3 is CASTLGTGFNTGELFF. The CDR3 region has the DNA TGTGCCAGCACCCTGGGTACAGGGTTTAACACCGGGGAGCTGTTTTTT. This sequence joins TRBV5-6 and TRBJ2-2; tentatively, D is TRBD1 (6 bases). This CDR3 comprises 16 residues. Germline-derived CDR1 and CDR2 are SGHDT and YYEEEE. V gave up 6 bases and J gave up 2 bases, with 17 bases separating them.

This chain links TRBV2 with TRBJ1-1, with D tentatively TRBD1 (5 bases). V was cut by 5 bases and J by 5 bases, with 15 bases left in between. The CDR3 totals 14 residues. Germline V gene sequence: CDR1 SNHLY, CDR2 FYNNEI. This chain's CDR3 is CASSIIQGNTEAFF. As DNA, the CDR3 is TGTGCCAGCAGTATTATTCAGGGAAATACTGAAGCTTTCTTT.